Listed here are 6 T cell receptor beta chains from one sample, sequenced in a study of cytomegalovirus exposure and HLA in healthy donors. The assay was immunoSEQ multiplex PCR, and TCRdb's table has in-frame clones only and misses some. The sample shows about 74,000 clones, 94% of them seen only once. The sequencing sample was made of PBMCs. The receptors originated from a woman between 18 and 29 years old in good health and CMV-seropositive.

The chain uses TRBV10-2 and TRBJ1-2; D is unclear. V was cut by 2 bases and J by 4 bases, with 8 bases left in between. The CDR3 has 13 residues. Germline values: CDR1 WSHSY, CDR2 SAAADI. CDR3 sequence reads: CASSERRSYGYTF. The DNA for the CDR3 is TGCGCCAGCAGTGAGAGGCGGTCCTATGGCTACACCTTC.

The chain carries TRBV11-3 and TRBJ2-7, with 8 bases aligning to TRBD1. The J segment lost 3 bases and the V segment lost 3 bases, leaving 4 bases of the junction unmatched. Germline V gene data show CDR1 as SGHNT and CDR2 as YENEEA. The CDR3 totals 14 residues. The CDR3 loop reads CASSFRTGYYEQYF. CDR3 coding DNA: TGTGCCAGCAGCTTTCGGACAGGGTACTACGAGCAGTACTTC.

The chain couples TRBV7-9 to TRBJ1-1, with D uncertain. Germline CDR1 SEHNR, CDR2 FQNEAQ (reference sequence). The ends were cut back, 8 bases at V and 4 bases at J, with 11 bases in the middle. The CDR3 has 12 amino acids. CDR3 sequence reads: CASGNRSTEAFF. CDR3 nucleotides: TGTGCCAGCGGAAACAGAAGCACTGAAGCTTTCTTT.

In its sample, this clone was seen a few times. The chain recombines TRBV9 with TRBJ1-2; weak D call: TRBD1 (5 bases). With 0 bases removed from V and 4 bases from J, the gap between germline ends came to 13 bases. This CDR3 region has 15 residues. The germline V gene has CDR1 SGDLS and CDR2 YYNGEE. The CDR3 sequence is CASSVDPQGVYGYTF. As DNA, the CDR3 is TGTGCCAGCAGCGTAGACCCTCAGGGCGTCTATGGCTACACCTTC. The full variable domain, completed using reference TRBV9 and TRBJ1-2, is DSGVTQTPKHLITATGQRVTLRCSPRSGDLSVYWYQQSLDQGLQFLIQYYNGEERAKGNILERFSAQQFPDLHSELNLSSLELGDSALYFCASSVDPQGVYGYTFGSGTRLTVV.

The chain employs TRBV6-1 and TRBJ1-1; weak D call: TRBD1 (5 bases). The CDR3 runs to 15 residues. Looked up from germline, CDR1 is MNHNS and CDR2 is SASEGT. Trimming stripped 3 bases from V and 3 bases from J, with 14 bases between. CDR3 in amino acids: CASSDRKGLYTEAFF. The CDR3 bases are TGTGCCAGCAGTGATCGGAAGGGGCTGTACACTGAAGCTTTCTTT.

This sequence joins TRBV5-1 and TRBJ1-1, with 8 bases that match TRBD1. Germline V gene sequence: CDR1 SGHRS, CDR2 YFSETQ. V shed 4 bases and J 1 base; nucleotides not matched to a gene: 9. The CDR3 contains 16 residues. In DNA form, the CDR3 reads TGCGCCAGCAGCACGGGCGCCGGGACAGGGAACACTGAAGCTTTCTTT. Amino acids: CASSTGAGTGNTEAFF.